Listed below are T cell receptor beta chains from one sample, sequenced in a study of cytomegalovirus exposure and HLA in healthy donors. Sequenced by immunoSEQ multiplex PCR; TCRdb stores in-frame clones only, minus some. This table has about 250,000 clones, around 65% appearing once. Sequences were obtained from PBMCs. The receptors originated from a female donor in good health and CMV-seronegative. The CDR3 runs from the conserved cysteine through the conserved F or W. D genes are given only for firm matches. Clone sizes are given selectively: once, few, many, or a class where the clone is expanded.

len | j_gene | abundance | d_gene | v_gene | CDR3aa | CDR3nt
18 | TRBJ2-5 | NA | TRBD2 | TRBV5-1 | CASRSGTSGRVGQETQYF | TGCGCCAGCCGATCCGGGACTAGCGGGAGGGTAGGCCAAGAGACCCAGTACTTC
16 | TRBJ1-2 | NA | NA | TRBV2 | CASSEAGGADYYGYTF | TGTGCCAGCAGTGAAGCGGGAGGTGCAGACTACTATGGCTACACCTTC
14 | TRBJ2-1 | NA | NA | TRBV5-1 | CASSLYDSYNEQFF | TGCGCCAGCAGCTTGTACGACAGCTACAATGAGCAGTTCTTC
15 | TRBJ2-1 | NA | TRBD2 | TRBV6-5 | CASISGLAGAHEQFF | TGTGCCAGCATCTCCGGACTAGCGGGAGCCCATGAGCAGTTCTTC
14 | TRBJ2-2 | NA | NA | TRBV6-5 | CASSYDQGTGELFF | TGTGCCAGCAGTTACGATCAGGGCACCGGGGAGCTGTTTTTT
15 | TRBJ2-7 | NA | TRBD2 | TRBV15 | CATSARAGEAYEQYF | TGTGCCACCAGCGCACGAGCGGGAGAGGCCTACGAGCAGTACTTC
15 | TRBJ2-7 | NA | TRBD1 | TRBV28 | CASSIPPGQPYEQYF | TGTGCCAGCAGTATCCCCCCGGGACAGCCTTACGAGCAGTACTTC
18 | TRBJ2-1 | NA | TRBD2 | TRBV30 | CAWSPGLAGSSSYNEQFF | TGTGCCTGGTCCCCGGGACTAGCGGGTTCTAGCTCCTACAATGAGCAGTTCTTC
13 | TRBJ1-5 | once | NA | TRBV2 | CASSEVKGRTPHF | TGTGCCAGCAGTGAAGTTAAGGGGAGGACCCCGCATTTT
16 | TRBJ2-3 | few | NA | TRBV2 | CASSDRGRGRADTQYF | TGTGCCAGCAGTGATCGGGGCAGGGGAAGGGCAGATACGCAGTATTTT
14 | TRBJ2-3 | NA | TRBD2 | TRBV7-9 | CASSLISGKGTQYF | TGTGCCAGCAGCTTAATTAGCGGGAAGGGTACGCAGTATTTT
11 | TRBJ2-7 | NA | NA | TRBV6-1 | CASSEGPEQYF | TGTGCCAGCAGTGAAGGTCCCGAGCAGTACTTC
15 | TRBJ2-3 | NA | NA | TRBV5-4 | CASTPVGGSTDTQYF | TGTGCCAGCACCCCGGTGGGCGGGAGCACAGATACGCAGTATTTT
14 | TRBJ1-5 | NA | NA | TRBV28 | CASSLPGLGQPQHF | TGTGCCAGCAGTTTACCAGGGTTGGGTCAGCCCCAGCATTTT
15 | TRBJ1-5 | NA | TRBD1 | TRBV19 | CASSIGQGVGQPQHF | TGTGCCAGTAGTATTGGACAGGGGGTCGGGCAGCCCCAGCATTTT
15 | TRBJ2-4 | NA | TRBD2 | TRBV30 | CAWSLAGGPKNIQYF | TGTGCCTGGAGTTTAGCGGGAGGACCCAAAAACATTCAGTACTTC
14 | TRBJ1-3 | NA | TRBD1 | TRBV30 | CALSDRSSGNTIYF | TGTGCCTTGTCGGACAGGAGCTCTGGAAACACCATATATTTT
14 | TRBJ1-2 | once | TRBD1 | TRBV7-9 | CSSSRGQGGYGYTF | TGTTCCAGCAGCCGGGGACAGGGGGGCTATGGCTACACCTTC
16 | TRBJ1-2 | NA | NA | TRBV27 | CASSPPPGRVAYGYTF | TGTGCCAGCAGTCCCCCCCCCGGCAGGGTAGCCTATGGCTACACCTTC
15 | TRBJ1-5 | few | TRBD1 | TRBV6-6 | CAGGTGGNSNQPQHF | TGTGCCGGGGGAACAGGGGGAAATAGCAATCAGCCCCAGCATTTT
15 | TRBJ2-7 | NA | NA | TRBV6-1 | CASSALDSPPYEQYF | TGTGCCAGCAGTGCTCTAGACAGTCCACCCTACGAGCAGTACTTC
15 | TRBJ1-5 | NA | TRBD1 | TRBV5-1 | CASSSGQVLNQPQHF | TGCGCCAGCAGCTCCGGACAGGTCCTTAATCAGCCCCAGCATTTT
14 | TRBJ2-7 | NA | NA | TRBV2 | CASSLTGSSYEQYF | TGTGCCAGCAGTCTGACAGGCTCGTCCTACGAGCAGTACTTC
14 | TRBJ2-5 | NA | TRBD2 | TRBV27 | CASRGSGGSETQYF | TGTGCCAGCAGAGGTAGCGGGGGATCAGAGACCCAGTACTTC
14 | TRBJ2-5 | few | TRBD2 | TRBV28 | CASRQGLAEETQYF | TGTGCCAGCAGGCAAGGACTAGCGGAAGAGACCCAGTACTTC
13 | TRBJ2-2 | NA | NA | TRBV11-3 | CASSFRVAGELFF | TGTGCCAGCAGCTTCCGCGTTGCCGGGGAGCTGTTTTTT
16 | TRBJ2-1 | NA | TRBD2 | TRBV5-4 | CASIPSGLAGEGEQFF | TGTGCCAGCATCCCTTCCGGTCTAGCGGGAGAGGGTGAGCAGTTCTTC
16 | TRBJ2-4 | NA | NA | TRBV30 | CAWSGPGPGAKNIQYF | TGTGCCTGGAGTGGTCCGGGCCCAGGGGCCAAAAACATTCAGTACTTC
16 | TRBJ1-2 | once | TRBD1 | TRBV2 | CASSEAPSGQGFGYTF | TGTGCCAGCAGTGAAGCGCCATCCGGACAGGGATTTGGCTACACCTTC
14 | TRBJ2-1 | NA | NA | TRBV7-2 | CASSQLGLNNEQFF | TGTGCCAGCAGCCAGTTGGGACTTAACAATGAGCAGTTCTTC
11 | TRBJ2-7 | NA | NA | TRBV30 | CAWSGEYEQYF | TGTGCCTGGAGTGGAGAATACGAGCAGTACTTC
14 | TRBJ2-1 | NA | TRBD2 | TRBV5-1 | CASSSVVAGVEQFF | TGCGCCAGCAGCTCTGTCGTAGCGGGAGTTGAGCAGTTCTTC
16 | TRBJ2-5 | NA | TRBD2 | TRBV5-1 | CASSLTRGEGEETQYF | TGCGCCAGCAGCTTGACTCGCGGGGAGGGAGAAGAGACCCAGTACTTC
16 | TRBJ2-5 | NA | TRBD1 | TRBV5-1 | CASSLYPDRDGETQYF | TGCGCCAGCAGCTTGTACCCCGACAGGGACGGAGAGACCCAGTACTTC
18 | TRBJ2-3 | NA | NA | TRBV18 | CASSPAVWPGEDTDTQYF | TGTGCCAGCTCACCCGCTGTTTGGCCAGGGGAAGACACAGATACGCAGTATTTT
14 | TRBJ1-1 | NA | NA | TRBV19 | CASSIALRNTEAFF | TGTGCCAGTAGTATCGCTCTCAGGAACACTGAAGCTTTCTTT
16 | TRBJ2-7 | once | TRBD1 | TRBV19 | CASSPPGTVGRYEQYF | TGTGCCAGTAGTCCCCCTGGGACAGTTGGGCGGTACGAGCAGTACTTC
13 | TRBJ1-2 | NA | NA | TRBV9 | CASSVGTGNGYTF | TGTGCCAGCAGCGTAGGAACAGGGAATGGCTACACCTTC
14 | TRBJ1-5 | once | NA | TRBV28 | CASSLGQRDQPQHF | TGTGCCAGCAGTTTAGGACAAAGGGATCAGCCCCAGCATTTT
14 | TRBJ2-4 | NA | TRBD1 | TRBV5-1 | CASSLEGTVQLQYF | TGCGCCAGCAGCTTGGAGGGGACAGTTCAACTCCAGTACTTC
13 | TRBJ2-7 | NA | NA | TRBV2 | CANTAETGYEQYF | TGTGCCAACACCGCTGAGACAGGATACGAGCAGTACTTC
14 | TRBJ1-5 | NA | NA | TRBV2 | CASAEGALDQPQHF | TGTGCCAGCGCTGAGGGCGCGTTGGATCAGCCCCAGCATTTT
13 | TRBJ2-4 | NA | NA | TRBV2 | CASLAGMENIQYF | TGTGCCAGTCTGGCGGGGATGGAAAACATTCAGTACTTC
15 | TRBJ1-5 | NA | NA | TRBV10-2 | CASSASTGGNQPQHF | TGCGCCAGCAGTGCCTCCACCGGGGGCAATCAGCCCCAGCATTTT
14 | TRBJ2-2 | NA | NA | TRBV6-6 | CASSSQGNTGELFF | TGTGCCAGCAGTTCACAGGGGAACACCGGGGAGCTGTTTTTT
13 | TRBJ2-7 | once | NA | TRBV27 | CASSFTGLSEQYF | TGTGCCAGCAGTTTCACAGGGCTCTCCGAGCAGTACTTC
17 | TRBJ2-1 | NA | TRBD2 | TRBV7-9 | CASSFLAGTSSYNEQFF | TGTGCCAGCAGCTTTCTAGCGGGAACCTCCTCCTACAATGAGCAGTTCTTC